This T cell receptor beta chain is drawn from a study of shared clonotypes between healthy human individuals. The study's findings and limits: Memory subsets generally showed lower estimated richness than naive subsets. Rarefaction demonstrated incomplete sorted-subset sequencing despite large depth.

Replicate PCRs for sorted subsets used about 200 ng DNA; this equaled 25,000 to 30,000 T cell genomes. Clones were sequenced by immunoSEQ multiplex PCR, and TCRdb holds only the in-frame ones, with some missing. The sample includes more than 850,000 clones, approximately 80% seen only once; the top ten take approximately 0.56%. The CDR3 has 15 residues. Per the germline V gene, CDR1 is MNHGY and CDR2 is SAAAGT. V lost 7 bases, J lost 8 bases, and 21 bases lay in between. In its sample, this clone was seen a few times. Its antigen is still unknown. The chain employs TRBV6-8 and TRBJ1-5; maybe TRBD1 (6 bases). Sequenced input: memory CD4+ T cells from PBMCs. Subset specified: CD45RA-negative fraction. The source is a man aged 18 to 30 in good health. Some clones in this sample may be carry-over from other donors' samples. The CDR3 protein is CASTKSGGRGKPQHF. DNA of the CDR3: TGTGCCAGCACTAAGTCTGGGGGCAGAGGTAAGCCCCAGCATTTT.